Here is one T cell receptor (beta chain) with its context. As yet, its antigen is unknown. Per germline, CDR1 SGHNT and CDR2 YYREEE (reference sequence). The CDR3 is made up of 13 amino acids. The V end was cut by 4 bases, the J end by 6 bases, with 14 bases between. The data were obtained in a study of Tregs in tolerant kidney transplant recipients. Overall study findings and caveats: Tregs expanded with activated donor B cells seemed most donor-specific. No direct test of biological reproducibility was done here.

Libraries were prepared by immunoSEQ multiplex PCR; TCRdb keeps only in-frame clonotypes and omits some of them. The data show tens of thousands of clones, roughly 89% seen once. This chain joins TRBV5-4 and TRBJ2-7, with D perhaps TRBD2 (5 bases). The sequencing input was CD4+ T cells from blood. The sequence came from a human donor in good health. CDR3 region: CASSVDSTGEQYF. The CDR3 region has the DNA TGTGCCAGCAGCGTGGACTCCACGGGCGAGCAGTACTTC.